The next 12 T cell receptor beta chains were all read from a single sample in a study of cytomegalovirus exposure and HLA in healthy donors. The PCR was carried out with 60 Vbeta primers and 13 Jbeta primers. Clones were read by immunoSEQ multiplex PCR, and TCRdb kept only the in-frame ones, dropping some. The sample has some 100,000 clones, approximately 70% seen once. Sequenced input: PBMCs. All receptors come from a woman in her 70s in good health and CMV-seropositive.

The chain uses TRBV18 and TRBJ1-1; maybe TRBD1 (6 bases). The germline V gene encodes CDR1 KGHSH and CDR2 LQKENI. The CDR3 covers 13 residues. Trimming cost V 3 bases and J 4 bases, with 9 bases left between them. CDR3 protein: CASSPTGFTEAFF. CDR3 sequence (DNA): TGTGCCAGCTCACCTACAGGGTTCACTGAAGCTTTCTTT. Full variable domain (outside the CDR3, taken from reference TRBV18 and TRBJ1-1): NAGVMQNPRHLVRRRGQEARLRCSPMKGHSHVYWYRQLPEEGLKFMVYLQKENIIDESGMPKERFSAEFPKEGPSILRIQQVVRGDSAAYFCASSPTGFTEAFFGQGTRLTVV.

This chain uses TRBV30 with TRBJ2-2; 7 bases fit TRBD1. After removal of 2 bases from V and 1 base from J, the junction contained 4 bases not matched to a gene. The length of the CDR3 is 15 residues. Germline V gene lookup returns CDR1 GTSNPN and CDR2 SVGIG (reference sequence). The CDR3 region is CAWSKGAMNTGELFF. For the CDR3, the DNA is TGTGCCTGGAGTAAGGGGGCCATGAACACCGGGGAGCTGTTTTTT. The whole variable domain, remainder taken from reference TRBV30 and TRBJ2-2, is SQTIHQWPATLVQPVGSPLSLECTVEGTSNPNLYWYRQAAGRGLQLLFYSVGIGQISSEVPQNLSASRPQDRQFILSSKKLLLSDSGFYLCAWSKGAMNTGELFFGEGSRLTVL.

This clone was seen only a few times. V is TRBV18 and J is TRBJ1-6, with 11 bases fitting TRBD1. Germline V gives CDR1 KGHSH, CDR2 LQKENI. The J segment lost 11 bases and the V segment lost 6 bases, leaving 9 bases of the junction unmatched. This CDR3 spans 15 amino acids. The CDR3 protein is CASSSAGTGGAPLHF. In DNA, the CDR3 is TGTGCCAGCTCCTCGGCCGGGACAGGGGGGGCACCCCTCCACTTT.

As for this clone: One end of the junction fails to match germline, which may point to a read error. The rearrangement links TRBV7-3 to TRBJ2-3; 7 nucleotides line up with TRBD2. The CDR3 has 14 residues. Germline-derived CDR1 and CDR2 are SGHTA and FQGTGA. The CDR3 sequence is CASSLRGGGDTQYF. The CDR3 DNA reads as TGTGCCAGCAGCTTACGCGGGGGAGGAGATACGCAATATTTT.

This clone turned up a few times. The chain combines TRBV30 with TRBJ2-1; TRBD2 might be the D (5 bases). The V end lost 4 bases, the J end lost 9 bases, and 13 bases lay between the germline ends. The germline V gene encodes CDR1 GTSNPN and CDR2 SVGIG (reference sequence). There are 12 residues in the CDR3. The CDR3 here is CAWTGSGFEQFF. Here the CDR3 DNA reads TGTGCCTGGACGGGGTCGGGATTTGAGCAGTTCTTC.

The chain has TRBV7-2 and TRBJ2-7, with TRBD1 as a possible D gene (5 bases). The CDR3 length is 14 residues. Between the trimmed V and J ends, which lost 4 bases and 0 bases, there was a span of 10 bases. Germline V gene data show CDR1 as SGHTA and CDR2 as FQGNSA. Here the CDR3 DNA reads TGTGCCAGCAGCTCCAGGGTCAGCTCCTACGAGCAGTACTTC. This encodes CASSSRVSSYEQYF.

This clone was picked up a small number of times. The CDR3 DNA is TGTGCCAGTAGTAAGACAGGGGGCGCTGGGGCCAACGTCCTGACTTTC. Translated, it gives CASSKTGGAGANVLTF. The chain is built from TRBV19 and TRBJ2-6; 10 nucleotides agree with TRBD1. CDR1 and CDR2 from the germline V gene are LNHDA and SQIVND (reference sequence). This CDR3 is 16 amino acids long. V trimming: 4 bases; J trimming: 2 bases; junction bases outside the gene matches: 2.

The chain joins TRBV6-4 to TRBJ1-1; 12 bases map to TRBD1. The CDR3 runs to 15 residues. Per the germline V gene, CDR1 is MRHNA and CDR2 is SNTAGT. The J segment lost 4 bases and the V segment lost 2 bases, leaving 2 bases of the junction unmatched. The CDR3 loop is CASSDGTGGRTEAFF. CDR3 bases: TGTGCCAGCAGTGACGGGACAGGGGGCCGCACTGAAGCTTTCTTT.

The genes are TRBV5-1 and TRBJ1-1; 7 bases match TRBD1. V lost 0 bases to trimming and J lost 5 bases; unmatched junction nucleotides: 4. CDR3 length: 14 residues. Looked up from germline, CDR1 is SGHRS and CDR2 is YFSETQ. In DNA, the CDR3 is TGCGCCAGCAGCTTGGCAGGGGGGATTACTGAAGCTTTCTTT. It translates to CASSLAGGITEAFF.

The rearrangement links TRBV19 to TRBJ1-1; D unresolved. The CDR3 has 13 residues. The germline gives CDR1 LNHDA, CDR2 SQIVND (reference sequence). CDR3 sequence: CADLPETPSEAFF. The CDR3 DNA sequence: TGTGCTGATCTCCCGGAGACGCCGTCTGAAGCTTTCTTT.

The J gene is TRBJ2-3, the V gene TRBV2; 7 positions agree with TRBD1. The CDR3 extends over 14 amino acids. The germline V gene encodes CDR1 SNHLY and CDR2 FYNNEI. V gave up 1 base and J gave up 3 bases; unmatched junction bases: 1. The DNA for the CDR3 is TGTGCCAGCAGTGAAGGGGGACAGACAGATACGCAGTATTTT. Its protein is CASSEGGQTDTQYF.

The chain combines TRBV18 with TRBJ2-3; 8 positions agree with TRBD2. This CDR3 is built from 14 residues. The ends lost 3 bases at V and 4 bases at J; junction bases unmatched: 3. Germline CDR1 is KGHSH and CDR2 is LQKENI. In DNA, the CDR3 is TGTGCCAGCTCACCCCTACTAGCGGCAGATACGCAGTATTTT. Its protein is CASSPLLAADTQYF.